This T cell receptor beta chain was profiled in a study of blood T cell repertoires in COVID-19. For the study at large: The origin of the acute and convalescent COVID-19 samples was the United States, Italy and Spain.

Losses at the gene ends were 4 bases for V and 12 bases for J; bases not matched to a gene: 10. This CDR3 has 13 residues. Per the original data handling: For nucleated cells, counts were estimated from reference gene primer amplification. Sequencing was performed with immunoSEQ multiplex PCR; in TCRdb, only in-frame clones are kept and a portion is missing. The V and J calls and clone size are taken from that table; D and trimming were inferred from the DNA. Of roughly 30,000 clones listed, roughly 86% are singletons. This clone is a singleton in its sample. This chain uses TRBV12-3 or TRBV12-4 with TRBJ1-1; 8 nucleotides match TRBD1. The sequence derives from a man between 65 and 85 years old with acute or convalescent COVID-19. Sequenced input: peripheral blood. The CDR3 DNA is TGTGCCAGCAGTTCCTTCGGACAGGGTCAAACTTTCTTT. It encodes CASSSFGQGQTFF.